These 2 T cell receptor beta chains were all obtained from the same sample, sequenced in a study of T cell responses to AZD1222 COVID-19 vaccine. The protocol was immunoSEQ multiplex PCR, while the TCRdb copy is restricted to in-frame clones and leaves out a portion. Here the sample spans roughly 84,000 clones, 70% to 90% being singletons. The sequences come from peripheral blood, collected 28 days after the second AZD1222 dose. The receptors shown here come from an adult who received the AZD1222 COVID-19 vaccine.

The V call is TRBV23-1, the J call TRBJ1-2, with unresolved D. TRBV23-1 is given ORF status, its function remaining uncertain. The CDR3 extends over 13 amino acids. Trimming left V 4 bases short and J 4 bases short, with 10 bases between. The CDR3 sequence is CASSLRRIYGYTF. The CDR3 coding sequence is TGCGCCAGCAGTCTTAGACGGATCTATGGCTACACCTTC.

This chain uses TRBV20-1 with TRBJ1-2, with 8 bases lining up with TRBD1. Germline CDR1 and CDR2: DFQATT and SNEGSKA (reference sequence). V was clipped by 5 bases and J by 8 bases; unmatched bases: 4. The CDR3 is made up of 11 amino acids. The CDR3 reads CSAHRGIGYTF. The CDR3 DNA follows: TGCAGTGCTCACAGGGGGATCGGCTACACCTTC.